This T cell receptor beta chain was identified during a study of shared clonotypes between healthy human individuals. Study-level results: Collection of samples was limited to blood; tissue repertoires likely differ.

Remarks on this clone: Its antigen is not identified. At one boundary the junction diverges from the germline segment, which might be a read error.

CDR3 length: 13 residues. Germline lookup yields CDR1 SGHKS and CDR2 YYEKEE (reference sequence). Sequencing used immunoSEQ multiplex PCR; TCRdb keeps in-frame clones, though not all of them. The sample holds millions of clones, around nine tenths seen once. This sequence joins TRBV5-5 and TRBJ2-7; 8 nucleotides agree with TRBD1. The receptor was isolated from a man aged 18-30 years in good health. Material for sequencing was naive CD4+ T cells sorted from blood. Subset specified: CD45RA+ positively selected. CDR3 bases: TGTGCCAGCAGCTTTTCAGGGGGCGGAGGGCTGGACTTC. Its translation is CASSFSGGGGLDF.